Given below is one TCR beta chain in context. Its antigen is not identified. Naive CD8 cells were CD45RO-negative, positively selected for CCR7, excluding terminally differentiated effector memory CD45RA+ cells. Germline trimming cut 3 bases from V and 1 base from J; bases unmatched to any gene: 5. CDR1 and CDR2 (germline): MNHEY, SMNVEV (reference sequence). This CDR3 contains 16 residues. Deep-level assay runs were performed. Profiling relied on immunoSEQ multiplex PCR, and the TCRdb table lists in-frame clones only, not all of them. This table has hundreds of thousands of clones, more than 85% appearing once. The data were taken from a study of shared clonotypes between healthy human individuals. Study-wide results and limits: Several donors showed sharing of about 5.5% of naive CD4 clonotypes.

The chain links TRBV27 to TRBJ2-3; 9 bases match TRBD2. The sample taken for sequencing was naive CD8+ T cells sorted from blood. The TCR comes from a man aged 25 to 40 in good health. CDR3 sequence (DNA): TGTGCCAGCAGTTTTAGACGGACTAGCGGCACAGATACGCAGTATTTT. Protein: CASSFRRTSGTDTQYF.